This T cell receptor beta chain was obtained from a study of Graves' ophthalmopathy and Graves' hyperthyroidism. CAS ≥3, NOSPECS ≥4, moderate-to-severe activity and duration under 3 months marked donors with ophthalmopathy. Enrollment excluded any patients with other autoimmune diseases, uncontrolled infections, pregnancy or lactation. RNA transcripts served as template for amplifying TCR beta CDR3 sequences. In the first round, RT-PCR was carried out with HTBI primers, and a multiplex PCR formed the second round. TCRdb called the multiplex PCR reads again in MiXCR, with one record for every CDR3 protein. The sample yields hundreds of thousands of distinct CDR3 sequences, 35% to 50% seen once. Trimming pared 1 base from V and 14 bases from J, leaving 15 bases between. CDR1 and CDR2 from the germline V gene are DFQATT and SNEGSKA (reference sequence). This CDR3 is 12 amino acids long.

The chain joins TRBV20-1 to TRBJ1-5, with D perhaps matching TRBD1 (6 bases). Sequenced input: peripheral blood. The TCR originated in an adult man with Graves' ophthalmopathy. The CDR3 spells CSARGGRDNEHF. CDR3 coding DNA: TGCAGTGCTAGAGGGGGGAGGGACAACGAGCATTTT.